These T cell receptor beta chains were read from a single sample in a study of cytomegalovirus exposure and HLA in healthy donors. The table came from immunoSEQ multiplex PCR; TCRdb's copy has only in-frame clones and leaves some out. The repertoire has over 150,000 clones, 75% to 90% of them found once; the top ten carry about 1.9%. Specimen: PBMCs. The source is a human donor in good health. CDR3s include the opening cysteine and the closing phenylalanine or tryptophan. D genes are given only for firm matches.

j_call v_call d_call cdr3_aa
TRBJ2-6 TRBV7-2 TRBD1 CASSLNRPGQPIGANVLTF
TRBJ1-1 TRBV7-2 TRBD1 CASSRRGRDTEAFF
TRBJ2-1 TRBV6-1 NA CASSERGGRVNEQFF
TRBJ2-3 TRBV9 TRBD2 CASEGGGGSTDTQYF
TRBJ2-5 TRBV19 NA CASREISRETQYF
TRBJ1-6 TRBV2 TRBD1 CASSELRTGKPPLHF
TRBJ1-4 TRBV18 NA CASLRGLSEKLFF
TRBJ2-5 TRBV6-5 TRBD2 CASSTSGGTFETQYF
TRBJ2-3 TRBV4-3 TRBD2 CASSLSGLAGGLGTDTQYF
TRBJ2-1 TRBV11-3 TRBD2 CASSARAGGVNEQFF
TRBJ1-3 TRBV6-1 TRBD1 CASSERTGTGNTIYF
TRBJ2-7 TRBV10-3 TRBD1 CAISGQGDYEQYF
TRBJ1-2 TRBV5-3 TRBD1 CARSYYRQGGNYGYTF
TRBJ1-6 TRBV6-5 TRBD1 CASSYSPGGLSPLHF
TRBJ1-1 TRBV10-3 TRBD1 CAISEQDRREAFF
TRBJ1-1 TRBV9 NA CASRGQWNTEAFF
TRBJ2-7 TRBV27 TRBD1 CASSGQGVFGQQYF
TRBJ2-7 TRBV7-9 NA CSSSLTEYEQYF
TRBJ1-3 TRBV5-1 TRBD1 CASSLEGAAGNTIYF
TRBJ1-4 TRBV29-1 NA CSANSGEKLFF
TRBJ1-6 TRBV4-3 NA CASSPGHYNSPLHF
TRBJ1-1 TRBV12-5 NA CASGLNAGDNTEAFF
TRBJ2-5 TRBV7-8 TRBD2 CASSLGQTGLGQETQYF
TRBJ2-3 TRBV10-3 TRBD2 CAISEFRGGGTDTQYF
TRBJ1-5 TRBV7-6 NA CASSLFEGGNNQPQHF
TRBJ2-2 TRBV19 NA CASGSNYHTGELFF
TRBJ1-1 TRBV13 TRBD1 CASSEGTGITEAFF
TRBJ1-4 TRBV15 TRBD1 CATRLRQGRNEKLFF
TRBJ2-1 TRBV11-3 TRBD2 CASSFEAGGYNEQFF
TRBJ1-4 TRBV19 NA CASSPPRRNEKLFF
TRBJ1-6 TRBV4-3 NA CASSLFLGDSYNSPLHF
TRBJ1-4 TRBV14 NA CASSPTPETGATNEKLFF
TRBJ2-1 TRBV6-6 TRBD2 CASSYPGGSTDEQFF
TRBJ1-6 TRBV5-6 TRBD1 CASSRDRSRSPLHF
TRBJ1-6 TRBV6-1 TRBD1 CASRWDREINSPLHF
TRBJ2-7 TRBV11-3 TRBD1 CASSLRSGRGLYEQYF
TRBJ2-1 TRBV6-5 TRBD2 CASDSGGAWWKFF
TRBJ2-1 TRBV10-3 TRBD2 CAISESLDSGGITYNEQFF
TRBJ2-7 TRBV4-1 TRBD2 CASSLGLGPPYEQYF
TRBJ2-7 TRBV7-8 NA CASSQVTGYSYEQYF
TRBJ1-6 TRBV4-1 NA CASSQEQGNVSPLHF
TRBJ1-1 TRBV10-3 TRBD1 CAIRTGGYEAFF
TRBJ2-7 TRBV5-6 NA CASSLRAYEQYF
TRBJ1-1 TRBV28 NA CASIVQGVRGTEAFF
TRBJ2-1 TRBV5-1 NA CASSLAGLYNEQFF
TRBJ1-6 TRBV27 TRBD1 CASRQTGGGSPLHF
TRBJ2-5 TRBV2 NA CASNQGETQYF
TRBJ1-1 TRBV7-9 NA CASSPRQVNTEAFF
TRBJ1-4 TRBV6-5 NA CASSYWQGNEKLFF
TRBJ2-7 TRBV5-4 TRBD2 CASTLGYQGGLWEQYF
TRBJ1-3 TRBV19 NA CASSILTGFSGNTIYF
TRBJ1-6 TRBV18 NA CASSPGQAYNSPLHF